A selection of T cell receptor beta chains follows, all from one sample in a study of shared clonotypes between healthy human individuals. The method was immunoSEQ multiplex PCR; TCRdb's version includes in-frame clones alone and lacks a portion of them. The sample has more than 550,000 clones; about 91% are singletons. The sample was naive CD8+ T cells sorted from blood. The receptors shown here come from a man aged 25 to 40 in good health. Both conserved end residues are part of each CDR3.

v_gene	j_gene	CDR3aa
TRBV4-2	TRBJ2-1	CASSQLDSYNEQFF
TRBV11-3	TRBJ2-5	CASSLKDGVQETQYF
TRBV14	TRBJ2-3	CASSQDRRGSFDSTTDTQYF
TRBV7-9	TRBJ2-2	CASLFETGANTGELFF
TRBV5-6	TRBJ1-1	CASSFGQGDTEAFF
TRBV27	TRBJ1-5	CASSRTGESNQPQHF
TRBV10-2	TRBJ2-7	CASCGTIPYEQYF
TRBV2	TRBJ2-1	CASSAGVNPGPKQYEQFF
TRBV27	TRBJ2-4	CASSPFSGDGHIQYF
TRBV11-2	TRBJ2-1	CASSASTGYGEQFF
TRBV6-5	TRBJ2-7	CASSYGEGYEQYF
TRBV7-8	TRBJ2-1	CASSLVPDEQFF
TRBV2	TRBJ1-2	CASSGRASYGYTF
TRBV5-5	TRBJ1-5	CASSSGLDGVNQPQHF
TRBV27	TRBJ2-3	CASRSRGSSFLGADTQYF
TRBV7-9	TRBJ1-2	CASSLWDGGNRYGYTF
TRBV7-6	TRBJ1-1	CASSFPGDRGNTEAFF
TRBV27	TRBJ2-3	CASSLWARGGGGTDTQYF
TRBV27	TRBJ1-2	CASSFSRAHGYTF
TRBV5-1	TRBJ2-1	CASSLDRASSYNEQFF
TRBV11-1	TRBJ1-2	CASMPDHRGKDYGYTF
TRBV19	TRBJ2-7	CASSGRDEQYF
TRBV19	TRBJ1-2	CASSLGLMGGYTF
TRBV2	.	CASKGTSSYEQYF
TRBV7-9	TRBJ2-1	CASSFDTMARMDNEQFF
TRBV4-1	TRBJ1-1	CASSQGQSHTEAFF
TRBV27	TRBJ1-1	CASSSGGGPTGAFF
TRBV7-9	TRBJ2-1	CASSLFLAIKGGNEQFF
TRBV6-6	TRBJ2-1	CASSQGTGLLYEQFF
TRBV30	TRBJ1-1	CAWSLTGANTEAFF
TRBV29-1	TRBJ2-7	CSVEQEIEASYEQYF
TRBV5-6	TRBJ2-5	CASSIGQGQETQYF
TRBV5-1	TRBJ2-1	CASSFSQGVTYNEQFF
TRBV7-2	TRBJ2-5	CASSLPTQETQYF
TRBV2	TRBJ2-7	CASSGDRTKVYSYEQYF
TRBV29-1	TRBJ2-7	CSVEATAYEEQYF
TRBV19	TRBJ2-1	CASSIWGREAGYNEQFF
TRBV11-2	TRBJ2-7	CASSFTGGQYF
TRBV4-1	TRBJ1-1	CASSQTLGYTEAFF
TRBV7-9	TRBJ1-2	CASSPRDTNYGYTF
TRBV29-1	TRBJ2-7	CSFKVGTGSYEQYF
TRBV30	TRBJ1-5	CAWTSGLGLDQPQHF
TRBV7-6	TRBJ2-2	CASSTTGGTFGGELFF
TRBV4-2	TRBJ2-1	CASSYRAGGPYNEQFF
TRBV27	TRBJ1-4	CASRSGATNEKLFF
TRBV21-1	TRBJ1-2	CASSKGGRWTGTMSYTF
TRBV5-4	TRBJ2-7	CASSLRQGSYEQYF
TRBV7-6	TRBJ2-6	CASSLARFSGANVLTF
TRBV14	TRBJ2-5	CASSQATGVETQYF
TRBV5-6	TRBJ2-7	CASSLVASWNYEQYF
TRBV5-5	TRBJ2-1	CASSLEVLSYNEQFF
TRBV7-9	TRBJ2-3	CASSQATGPATQYF
TRBV9	TRBJ2-2	CASSPPVTGELFF
TRBV28	TRBJ2-5	CASTLAGDDETQYF
TRBV5-6	TRBJ2-2	CASSLERERYTGELFF
TRBV13	TRBJ1-2	CASSLDSRQGHGYTF
TRBV14	TRBJ2-1	CASSPGTSVFEQFF
TRBV6-1	TRBJ1-2	CATKGGPNYGYTF
TRBV7-9	TRBJ2-7	CASSSASGRSYEQYF